This TCR beta chain emerged from a study of monozygotic twins with inflammatory bowel disease (dated by TCRdb to between 2018 and 2020). About the investigation overall: The complete study included roughly 30 monozygotic twin pairs: 19 IBD-discordant Danish pairs and nine German pairs, of which four were IBD-concordant and five were IBD-discordant. Within discordant pairs, disease-associated traits were sought mainly by comparing IBD patients with their genetically identical healthy co-twins. Each individual had, on average, about 151 000 unique TCRalpha sequences and 181 000 unique TCRbeta sequences available for analysis. The investigation overall reported the following: Background noise and inter-individual variability may have been introduced into the repertoires by the differing immunosuppressive treatments among patients. A decrease in TCRbeta repertoire diversity, as measured by inverse Simpson index, was observed in IBD patients compared with their healthy co-twins. IBD patients shared fewer clonotypes with other individuals than healthy twins did, most markedly in patients showing signs of disease activity. The analysis was unable to tell different T cell subtypes apart. No single strong signal or clonotype linked to IBD turned up in the results, so the idea that one exists was not supported. Repertoire similarity did not differ between concordant and discordant twins, possibly due to limited statistical power.

CDR1 and CDR2 (MNHNS, SASEGT) derive from the germline V gene. From cysteine to phenylalanine, the CDR3 is 16 amino acids long. No DNA sequence was recorded. The library relied on 5' RACE. For each TCR library, approximately 3.5 ug of total RNA was used. For each sample, cDNA was synthesized in eight separate reactions using SMARTScribe reverse transcriptase. During cDNA synthesis, template switching introduced unique molecular identifiers that contained a 6-nucleotide sample barcode. Amplification of TCRalpha and TCRbeta cDNA involved two nested PCRs of roughly 16 and 10 cycles, and each PCR was followed by bead purification. Before amplification, cDNA was treated with uracil DNA-glycosylase and purified using the QIAquick PCR purification kit. The second PCR was the step at which Illumina TruSeq-compatible adapters and sample-specific barcodes were added. TapeStation and Qubit were used to check library quality and concentration, and 5 to 6.5 ng of each library went into the pool. Sequencing of pooled libraries was carried out on an Illumina HiSeq2500 single-index Rapid Run using 2 x 100 bp reads and custom sequencing primers. The authors' pipeline ran thus. PCR and sequencing errors were corrected by UMI-based consensus assembly using MiGEC version 1.2.6. MiXCR version 2.1.1 was used to carry out V(D)J alignment, clonotype assembly and CDR3 extraction. Normalisation of gene usage, clonotype sharing and MAIT/NKT TCR abundance was achieved by analysing the top 1000, 10 000 and 20 000 clonotypes per sample. Diversity was computed as the inverse Simpson index with the vegan R package after downsampling to 27 000 UMIs. Paired Mann-Whitney U tests on discordant twin pairs were used, with Benjamini-Hochberg multiple-testing correction. Following reprocessing of the reads by TCRdb, the data hold one row per CDR3 protein sequence and no DNA is available. The V and J calls come from TCRdb's annotation, not from the publication. This sample's table has entries for under 200,000 distinct CDR3 sequences. Clones ranked in the top ten supply 2.8% of the sample.

To note about this clonotype: Its antigen specificity is not known.

From each donor, a 2.5 ml peripheral blood sample was drawn into PAXgene tubes and stored at -80 degrees C. Total RNA was isolated from whole blood with the PAXgene blood miRNA kit on an automated QIAcube, without T cell sorting. Peripheral blood from monozygotic twin pairs concordant or discordant for inflammatory bowel disease was subjected to deep TCRalpha and TCRbeta repertoire profiling with unique molecular barcoding. Smoking habits were recorded for all twin pairs, and individuals were classified as current, former or never smokers. This chain is built from TRBV6-1 and TRBJ1-4; TCRdb's D call of TRBD1 is untestable without DNA. This TCR derives from a human donor with ulcerative colitis or Crohn's disease, or a healthy co-twin of an affected twin (not recorded which). Sequencing used blood. CDR3 region: CASSEAGQGAGEKLFF.